A selection of T cell receptor beta chains follows, all from one sample in a study of shared clonotypes between healthy human individuals. Generated by immunoSEQ multiplex PCR, the TCRdb table keeps only in-frame clones and is missing some. The sample consists of roughly 2,000,000 clones, approximately 95% of them appearing once. Sequenced material: naive CD8+ T cells sorted from blood. Receptors were obtained from a man aged 18 to 30 in good health. CDR3s include the opening cysteine and the closing phenylalanine or tryptophan. D genes are given only for firm matches. Clone size is not always given. Where it is, it says once, few, many or a class for expanded clones.

TGTGCCAGTAGTACCGACAGGGAAGGCGAAAACATTCAGTACTTC	CASSTDREGENIQYF	TRBD1	TRBV19	TRBJ2-4	-
TGCGCCAGCAGCCAAGTTCTAGCAATCCCCAGCACAGATACGCAGTATTTT	CASSQVLAIPSTDTQYF	-	TRBV4-1	TRBJ2-3	-
TGTGCCAGCAGTCTAGGGGGAAGCTATGGCTACACCTTC	CASSLGGSYGYTF	-	TRBV27	TRBJ1-2	-
TGTGCCAGCAGTCCCCTCCGACAGGGGTGGACATACGAGCAGTACTTC	CASSPLRQGWTYEQYF	TRBD1	TRBV27	TRBJ2-7	-
TGTGCCAGCAGCTTAGCTGGCTACCCCCCGGTCGATGGCTACACCTTC	CASSLAGYPPVDGYTF	-	TRBV7-9	TRBJ1-2	-
TGTGGCAGCAAGGGGGGGGCGGTGTTGTACGAGCAGTACTTC	CGSKGGAVLYEQYF	-	TRBV2	TRBJ2-7	-
TGTGCCACCAGCAGAGTTGGGACTAGCGGGGACACCGGGGAGCTGTTTTTT	CATSRVGTSGDTGELFF	TRBD2	TRBV15	TRBJ2-2	-
TGTGCCAGCAGCGCCCAGACCGGGACAGGCGTGTATGGCTACACCTTC	CASSAQTGTGVYGYTF	TRBD1	TRBV9	TRBJ1-2	-
TGCGCCACCCAAAGGGGCACCGGGGAGCTGTTTTTT	CATQRGTGELFF	-	TRBV10-2	TRBJ2-2	-
TGTGCCAGCAGCTTAGGGACAGGGGTTTCCGGGGAGCTGTTTTTT	CASSLGTGVSGELFF	TRBD1	TRBV7-8	TRBJ2-2	-
TGCAGCGTTTCCCCCGACGGGCTCAGAAAGTTCTTC	CSVSPDGLRKFF	-	TRBV29-1	TRBJ2-1	-
TGTGCCTGGAGCGGGGTCGGGTCAAGCCAGCCCCAGCATTTT	CAWSGVGSSQPQHF	-	TRBV30	TRBJ1-5	-
TGCAGCGTTGAAGGGTATATGAACACTGAAGCTTTCTTT	CSVEGYMNTEAFF	-	TRBV29-1	TRBJ1-1	-
TGTGCCACCAAGCGAGTCAGGGGCAGCTACGAGCAGTACTTC	CATKRVRGSYEQYF	-	TRBV27	TRBJ2-7	-
TGTGCCAGCAGCTTGGGGGCCCATACCTACGAGCAGTACTTC	CASSLGAHTYEQYF	-	TRBV5-6	TRBJ2-7	-
TGTGCCAGCAGCTTAGAAGTGGCTGAGCAGTTCTTC	CASSLEVAEQFF	-	TRBV7-9	TRBJ2-1	few
TGTGCCAGCAGCCCGTCGCTTGGGCACACTGAAGCTTTCTTT	CASSPSLGHTEAFF	-	TRBV7-2	TRBJ1-1	-
TGTGCCAGCAGCCCTCAGCGGGGGGTCATGGACAATGAGCAGTTCTTC	CASSPQRGVMDNEQFF	TRBD2	TRBV7-2	TRBJ2-1	-
TGTGCCAGTGAAGACCGGGACTACCAAGAGACCCAGTACTTC	CASEDRDYQETQYF	-	TRBV2	TRBJ2-5	-
TGTGCCAGCAGCGTTCACAGGGATGGGGCCAACGTCCTGACTTTC	CASSVHRDGANVLTF	-	TRBV9	TRBJ2-6	-
TGTGCCAGCAGTTACATGGGTGGCGGGGAGCTGTTTTTT	CASSYMGGGELFF	-	TRBV6-5	TRBJ2-2	-
TGTGCCAGCAGTTTATCTCGGGGGGGTTGGCTCACAGATACGCAGTATTTT	CASSLSRGGWLTDTQYF	TRBD2	TRBV27	TRBJ2-3	-